These 25 T cell receptor beta chains originate from one sample sequenced in a study of blood T cells in healthy people across ages. Primers used in a second PCR of roughly 7 to 11 cycles were a sample-barcoded 5' primer and a J-beta primer mix. TCRdb reprocessed the 5' RACE reads via MiXCR and lists one record per CDR3 protein. Found here are about 1.1 million distinct CDR3 sequences, 35% to 40% of them singletons; the top ten hold over 10%. Sequenced input: blood. The receptors come from a man between 18 and 29 years old in good health.

The chain's CDR3 is CATSDGGGFSNQPQHF. In nucleotides, the CDR3 is TGTGCCACCAGTGATGGGGGAGGGTTCTCCAATCAGCCCCAGCATTTT. The chain is built from TRBV24-1 and TRBJ1-5; weak D call: TRBD1 (5 bases). Trimming took 3 bases from V and 3 from J, leaving 14 bases between them. CDR1 KGHDR and CDR2 SFDVKD come from the germline V gene. The CDR3 is 16 residues long.

The V call is TRBV30, the J call TRBJ2-7; D is unresolved. V lost 1 base, J lost 3 bases, and 7 bases lay in between. Per germline, CDR1 GTSNPN and CDR2 SVGIG (reference sequence). The CDR3 has 12 residues. The CDR3 sequence: CAWSDNDYEQYF. The CDR3 region has the DNA TGTGCCTGGAGTGACAACGACTACGAGCAGTACTTC.

The V and J genes are TRBV6-2 or TRBV6-3 and TRBJ1-1, with 7 bases identical to TRBD1. Germline values: CDR1 MNHEY, CDR2 SVGEGT. The V gene end was trimmed by 6 bases and the J gene end by 7 bases; junction bases not matched to a gene: 14. This CDR3 comprises 15 residues. The CDR3 loop is CASSRQGLGRGEAFF. In DNA, the CDR3 is TGTGCCAGCAGCCGACAGGGACTGGGAAGGGGTGAAGCTTTCTTT.

J is TRBJ1-2 and V is TRBV4-2; no clear D gene. This CDR3 has 13 amino acids. The V gene's germline CDR1 is LGHNA and CDR2 YNFKEQ. The ends were cut back, 0 bases at V and 4 bases at J, with 6 bases in the middle. This CDR3 reads CASSQDSLYGYTF. CDR3 in DNA: TGTGCCAGCAGCCAAGATTCCCTCTATGGCTACACCTTC.

This sequence joins TRBV20-1 and TRBJ1-5; D possibly corresponds to TRBD1 (5 bases). CDR1 and CDR2 (germline): DFQATT, SNEGSKA (reference sequence). Trimming stripped 0 bases from V and 0 bases from J, with 9 bases between. CDR3 size: 15 residues. In nucleotides, the CDR3 is TGCAGTGCTAGAGATCCCAGGGATAGCAATCAGCCCCAGCATTTT. This gives the protein CSARDPRDSNQPQHF.

The genes are TRBV19 and TRBJ2-3; D might be TRBD2 (6 bases). CDR3 size: 15 residues. The germline CDR1 and CDR2 sequences are LNHDA and SQIVND (reference sequence). V lost 5 bases to trimming and J lost 2 bases, with 14 bases between them. The CDR3 coding sequence is TGTGCCAGTAGTCGGGACTTATTTACCACAGATACGCAGTATTTT. It encodes CASSRDLFTTDTQYF.

This clonotype was counted between two and nine times. The V gene is TRBV4-3, the J gene TRBJ2-1, with a tentative D call TRBD1 (5 bases). V was trimmed by 4 bases and J by 4 bases, leaving 8 bases between them. This CDR3 has 13 residues. Per germline, CDR1 LGHNA and CDR2 YSLEER. CDR3 loop: CASSRQRYNEQFF. In DNA, the CDR3 is TGCGCCAGCAGCCGACAGAGATACAATGAGCAGTTCTTC.

This clonotype was seen only a few times. This chain links TRBV6-1 with TRBJ1-2; D gene ambiguous. The CDR3 has 14 amino acids. Per germline, CDR1 MNHNS and CDR2 SASEGT. V lost 2 bases and J 2 bases, leaving 9 bases between the germline ends. CDR3 sequence reads: CASSENGPNYGYTF. CDR3 nucleotide sequence: TGTGCCAGCAGTGAAAATGGCCCCAACTATGGCTACACCTTC.

The J gene is TRBJ2-5, the V gene TRBV29-1, with TRBD1 matching over 7 bases. CDR1 is SQVTM, CDR2 ANQGSEA, per germline. V was clipped by 6 bases and J by 3 bases; unmatched bases: 4. The CDR3 runs 12 residues. The CDR3 DNA is TGCAGCGTGACAGGGAGAAAAGAGACCCAGTACTTC. Translating it yields CSVTGRKETQYF.

This clonotype was detected a few times. The rearrangement uses TRBV20-1 and TRBJ1-5, with TRBD1 identical over 7 bases. V lost 6 bases to trimming and J lost 5 bases; unmatched junction nucleotides: 19. This CDR3 is built from 17 residues. The germline gives CDR1 DFQATT, CDR2 SNEGSKA (reference sequence). CDR3 loop: CSAEHIIPGQRDQPQHF. In nucleotides, the CDR3 is TGCAGTGCCGAACATATTATACCGGGACAGAGGGATCAGCCCCAGCATTTT.

V and J are TRBV4-3 and TRBJ1-2, with 7 bases lining up with TRBD1. This CDR3 has 15 amino acids. Germline CDR1 is LGHNA and CDR2 is YSLEER. Unmatched junction bases numbered 9, after V lost 4 bases and J lost 4 bases. CDR3 sequence: CASSRGQKSLYGYTF. For the CDR3, the DNA is TGCGCCAGCAGCCGGGGACAGAAAAGTCTCTATGGCTACACCTTC.

The chain combines TRBV9 with TRBJ2-3; 13 bases agree with TRBD2. V gave up 0 bases and J gave up 4 bases; unmatched junction bases: 5. The CDR3 is 17 amino acids. Per the germline V gene, CDR1 is SGDLS and CDR2 is YYNGEE. The CDR3 loop is CASSVVPTSGGSDTQYF. The CDR3 bases are TGTGCCAGCAGCGTAGTCCCGACTAGCGGGGGGTCAGATACGCAGTATTTT.

The J gene is TRBJ2-1, the V gene TRBV28; D not resolved. V gave up 11 bases and J gave up 5 bases, with 13 bases separating them. The CDR3 runs 12 residues. Germline V lookup: CDR1 MDHEN, CDR2 SYDVKM. The CDR3 here is CAGRTADNEQFF. DNA for the CDR3: TGTGCCGGCCGAACGGCCGACAATGAGCAGTTCTTC. Full variable domain (outside the CDR3, taken from reference TRBV28 and TRBJ2-1): DVKVTQSSRYLVKRTGEKVFLECVQDMDHENMFWYRQDPGLGLRLIYFSYDVKMKEKGDIPEGYSVSREKKERFSLILESASTNQTSMYLCAGRTADNEQFFGPGTRLTVL.

This rearrangement joins TRBV20-1 to TRBJ1-1; tentative D call: TRBD1 (6 bases). V was pared by 4 bases and J by 0 bases, with 9 bases between. The CDR3 loop spans 13 amino acids. Per the germline V gene, CDR1 is DFQATT and CDR2 is SNEGSKA (reference sequence). The chain's CDR3 is CSANRDMNTEAFF. CDR3 sequence (DNA): TGCAGTGCTAACAGGGATATGAACACTGAAGCTTTCTTT.

The chain carries TRBV6-2 or TRBV6-3 and TRBJ2-1; maybe TRBD1 (6 bases). Trimming shortened V by 4 bases and J by 4 bases, and 20 bases separated the two germline ends. The length of the CDR3 is 17 residues. Germline CDR1 reads MNHEY; CDR2 reads SVGEGT. CDR3 nucleotides: TGTGCCAGCAGTTCCATAAAACAGGGCAGTCTATACAATGAGCAGTTCTTC. This gives the protein CASSSIKQGSLYNEQFF.

This clonotype appeared a few times. The genes are TRBV12-3 or TRBV12-4 and TRBJ2-7; D possibly uses TRBD1 or TRBD2 (5 bases each). The V end lost 10 bases, the J end lost 0 bases, and 13 bases lay between the germline ends. CDR3 length: 13 residues. The CDR3 DNA reads as TGTGCCATCGACCGGGACGGCTCCTACGAGCAGTACTTC. It yields the protein CAIDRDGSYEQYF.

This chain links TRBV12-3 or TRBV12-4 with TRBJ2-7; possibly TRBD1 or TRBD2 for D (5 bases each). The CDR3 loop spans 14 amino acids. V lost 5 bases, J lost 3 bases, and 14 bases lay in between. The DNA of the CDR3 is TGTGCCAGCAGTCCTAGGGACGGATTCTACGAGCAGTACTTC. As protein: CASSPRDGFYEQYF.

This clonotype was detected only a few times. J is TRBJ1-1 and V is TRBV7-9; 10 nucleotides match TRBD1. The germline gives CDR1 SEHNR, CDR2 FQNEAQ (reference sequence). The junction had 7 bases not matched to a gene; V was cut back by 5 bases and J by 4 bases. The CDR3 is made up of 15 amino acids. CDR3 sequence: CASSGTGVSSTEAFF. The DNA for the CDR3 is TGTGCCAGCAGCGGGACAGGGGTATCGAGCACTGAAGCTTTCTTT.

This clonotype was detected ten times or more. V usage is TRBV6-5 and J usage is TRBJ2-5; no definite D call. The CDR3 is 13 amino acids. Between the trimmed V and J ends, which lost 7 bases and 1 base, there was a span of 10 bases. Germline V CDR1 and CDR2: MNHEY, SVGAGI. The CDR3 protein is CASTPGLQETQYF. DNA for the CDR3: TGTGCCAGCACCCCTGGCCTCCAAGAGACCCAGTACTTC.

The V gene is TRBV20-1, the J gene TRBJ1-1; unclear D gene. The CDR3 is 13 residues long. CDR1 and CDR2 (germline): DFQATT, SNEGSKA (reference sequence). V was clipped by 6 bases and J by 1 base, with 12 bases between them. CDR3 sequence: CSAPNSTNTEAFF. The CDR3 coding sequence is TGCAGTGCCCCGAACAGTACGAACACTGAAGCTTTCTTT.

The chain employs TRBV27 and TRBJ1-2, with a tentative D call TRBD1 (5 bases). V gave up 2 bases and J gave up 1 base, with 11 bases separating them. Looked up from germline, CDR1 is MNHEY and CDR2 is SMNVEV (reference sequence). The CDR3 is 15 amino acids. This CDR3 reads CASSLGWGGNYGYTF. In nucleotides, the CDR3 is TGTGCCAGCAGTTTAGGTTGGGGCGGTAACTATGGCTACACCTTC.

This clonotype was observed a few times. This chain joins TRBV3-1 and TRBJ2-3; the D gene could be TRBD1 or TRBD2 (5 bases each). The germline gives CDR1 LGHDT, CDR2 YNNKEL (reference sequence). This CDR3 contains 15 residues. With 4 bases removed from V and 2 bases from J, the gap between germline ends came to 13 bases. CDR3 sequence reads: CASSLRGVPTDTQYF. CDR3 in DNA: TGTGCCAGCAGCCTCCGAGGGGTACCCACAGATACGCAGTATTTT.

The chain has TRBV15 and TRBJ1-5; the D is unclear. V was trimmed by 0 bases and J by 3 bases, leaving 9 bases between them. The CDR3 runs to 15 residues. CDR1 and CDR2 from the germline V gene are LNHNV and YYDKDF (reference sequence). Here the CDR3 reads CATSRDKGLNQPQHF. As DNA, the CDR3 is TGTGCCACCAGCAGAGATAAAGGTCTCAATCAGCCCCAGCATTTT.

This chain uses TRBV12-3 or TRBV12-4 with TRBJ2-5, with D perhaps matching TRBD2 (5 bases). The CDR3 sequence is 15 residues long. Trimming removed 6 bases from V and 5 bases from J, with 19 bases in between. In DNA, the CDR3 is TGTGCCAGCAGCCCCATCGGCGGAGGTCCCGAGACCCAGTACTTC. It is translated as CASSPIGGGPETQYF.

CDR3 loop: CASSSSSGPTDTQYF. CDR3 nucleotides: TGTGCCAGCAGCTCCTCTAGCGGACCCACAGATACGCAGTATTTT. The chain couples TRBV3-1 to TRBJ2-3; TRBD2 aligns across 7 bases. CDR3 size: 15 residues. CDR1 and CDR2 (germline): LGHDT, YNNKEL (reference sequence). J lost 2 bases, V lost 5 bases, and 7 bases had no gene match.